The 9 T cell receptor beta chains listed next were all sequenced from one sample in a study of blood T cell repertoires in COVID-19. The protocol was immunoSEQ multiplex PCR, while the TCRdb copy is restricted to in-frame clones and leaves out a portion. Of 220,000 or so clones in the sample, about 80% were seen once. What was sequenced was peripheral blood. The receptors shown here come from a woman in her thirties who had recovered from COVID-19.

This clone was detected a few times. CDR3 bases: TGTGCCAGCAGTTCCTCACACGACAGGTCCTATGGCTACACCTTC. As protein: CASSSSHDRSYGYTF. V gene TRBV28 combines with J gene TRBJ1-2; perhaps TRBD1 as D (6 bases). CDR1 MDHEN and CDR2 SYDVKM come from the germline V gene. V was pared by 4 bases and J by 4 bases, with 16 bases between. The length of the CDR3 is 15 residues.

This clone came up once. The V gene is TRBV30, the J gene TRBJ2-7, with 9 nucleotides matching TRBD2. J gave up 0 bases and V 3 bases, and 0 bases lay outside the gene matches. Germline V gives CDR1 GTSNPN, CDR2 SVGIG (reference sequence). The CDR3 extends over 13 amino acids. The CDR3 here is CAWRLAGSYEQYF. As DNA, the CDR3 is TGTGCCTGGAGACTAGCGGGCTCCTACGAGCAGTACTTC.

The genes are TRBV4-2 and TRBJ2-7; possible D gene TRBD2, 6 bases. Deletions cut 1 base from V and 2 bases from J, with 15 bases between. The length of the CDR3 is 16 residues. Looked up from germline, CDR1 is LGHNA and CDR2 is YNFKEQ. CDR3 sequence (DNA): TGTGCCAGCAGCCAAGGGACTAATTCTCCCCCCTACGAGCAGTACTTC. This encodes CASSQGTNSPPYEQYF.

The chain employs TRBV28 and TRBJ1-2; 8 positions match TRBD1. V lost 6 bases to trimming and J lost 4 bases; unmatched junction nucleotides: 4. This CDR3 has 13 amino acids. Germline lookup yields CDR1 MDHEN and CDR2 SYDVKM. In nucleotides, the CDR3 is TGTGCCAGCAGATCAGGGGGCTTCTATGGCTACACCTTC. Encoded protein: CASRSGGFYGYTF.

V and J are TRBV2 and TRBJ2-5, with 8 bases fitting TRBD2. V was clipped by 9 bases and J by 5 bases; unmatched bases: 8. The CDR3 has 13 residues. The V gene's germline CDR1 is SNHLY and CDR2 FYNNEI. CDR3 sequence reads: CASIGLAYETQYF. CDR3 DNA: TGTGCCAGTATCGGACTAGCATACGAGACCCAGTACTTC. The entire variable domain, with the rest obtained from reference TRBV2 and TRBJ2-5, is as follows: EPEVTQTPSHQVTQMGQEVILRCVPISNHLYFYWYRQILGQKVEFLVSFYNNEISEKSEIFDDQFSVERPDGSNFTLKIRSTKLEDSAMYFCASIGLAYETQYFGPGTRLLVL.

This clone occurred many times. The J gene is TRBJ2-7, the V gene TRBV4-1, with 8 nucleotides matching TRBD2. Germline loops: CDR1 MGHRA, CDR2 YSYEKL. The CDR3 totals 15 residues. J was trimmed by 3 bases and V by 0 bases; bases with no gene match: 4. The CDR3 region is CASSQDRGGNYEQYF. The CDR3 region has the DNA TGCGCCAGCAGCCAAGATCGGGGGGGTAACTACGAGCAGTACTTC.

This rearrangement joins TRBV25-1 to TRBJ2-3; D is perhaps TRBD2 (5 bases). The CDR3 covers 14 residues. In germline, CDR1 is MGHDK, CDR2 SYGVNS. Trimming shortened V by 4 bases and J by 2 bases, and 10 bases separated the two germline ends. The CDR3 DNA sequence: TGTGCCAGCAGTGCCGGGATCCTCACAGATACGCAGTATTTT. This encodes CASSAGILTDTQYF.

The CDR3: CASRREAVNQPQHF. CDR3 nucleotide sequence: TGTGCCAGTCGGAGGGAAGCCGTTAATCAGCCCCAGCATTTT. The J gene is TRBJ1-5, the V gene TRBV19; D is ambiguous. Trimming pared 8 bases from V and 4 bases from J, leaving 15 bases between. The V gene's germline CDR1 is LNHDA and CDR2 SQIVND (reference sequence). The CDR3 loop spans 14 amino acids.

The genes are TRBV6-5 and TRBJ1-1; the match to TRBD1 covers 9 bases. V lost 6 bases, J lost 6 bases, and 11 bases stayed unmatched. Germline V gene sequence: CDR1 MNHEY, CDR2 SVGAGI. The CDR3 is 15 amino acids. The CDR3 DNA sequence: TGTGCCAGCAGGTCCGGGACAGGGCTGTGGTCTGAAGCTTTCTTT. Its translation is CASRSGTGLWSEAFF.